Shown below are 16 T cell receptor beta chains from a single sample sequenced in a study of T cell responses to AZD1222 COVID-19 vaccine. Assay: immunoSEQ multiplex PCR; the TCRdb copy retains only in-frame clones and omits some. This table has some 100,000 clones, 88% appearing once. This specimen was peripheral blood, taken on day 0 of AZD1222 vaccination. Receptors were obtained from an adult in good health.

V and J are TRBV5-1 and TRBJ1-2; D gene unclear. The ends were cut back, 4 bases at V and 0 bases at J, with 13 bases in the middle. The germline CDR1 and CDR2 sequences are SGHRS and YFSETQ. The CDR3 has 15 residues. As DNA, the CDR3 is TGCGCCAGCAGCCATGGAGGTGGTACTAACTATGGCTACACCTTC. This encodes CASSHGGGTNYGYTF.

This clone was seen a single time. The genes are TRBV6-6 and TRBJ1-3; D remains ambiguous. The CDR3 is 11 amino acids. V lost 6 bases, J lost 7 bases, and 7 bases lay in between. CDR1 is MNHNY, CDR2 SVGAGI, per germline (reference sequence). The CDR3 DNA reads TGTGCCAGCAGAACTAGGAACACCATATATTTT. It translates to CASRTRNTIYF.

This chain connects TRBV5-1 to TRBJ2-1; 9 bases fit TRBD1. Germline CDR1 and CDR2: SGHRS and YFSETQ. CDR3 length equals 15 residues. J was trimmed by 4 bases and V by 4 bases; bases with no gene match: 6. CDR3 sequence reads: CASSPRTGVYNEQFF. The CDR3 DNA sequence: TGCGCCAGCAGCCCCCGGACAGGGGTTTACAATGAGCAGTTCTTC.

J is TRBJ1-3 and V is TRBV4-2; 7 bases map to TRBD1. There are 16 residues in the CDR3. V shed 2 bases and J 4 bases; nucleotides not matched to a gene: 8. Germline V gives CDR1 LGHNA, CDR2 YNFKEQ. Here the CDR3 reads CASSQLTGVAGNTIYF. The CDR3 DNA reads TGTGCCAGCAGCCAACTAACAGGGGTGGCCGGAAACACCATATATTTT.

V usage is TRBV4-1 and J usage is TRBJ2-7; the D call may be TRBD1 or TRBD2 (7 bases each). V was shortened by 4 bases and J by 4 bases, with 20 bases between the two germline ends. CDR3 size: 16 residues. Germline lookup yields CDR1 MGHRA and CDR2 YSYEKL. CDR3 bases: TGCGCCAGCAGCCCAAACGAGGGGGCGGGAGTATACGAGCAGTACTTC. It is translated as CASSPNEGAGVYEQYF.

The DNA of the CDR3 is TGTGCCAGCAGCTTAGCGCGGACAGGGGGCGATGAGCAGTTCTTC. The encoded protein is CASSLARTGGDEQFF. The genes are TRBV7-8 and TRBJ2-1; 11 nucleotides match TRBD1. After removal of 0 bases from V and 8 bases from J, the junction contained 3 bases not matched to a gene. The CDR3 has 15 residues. CDR1 and CDR2 from the germline V gene are SGHVS and FQNEAQ.

This sequence joins TRBV5-8 and TRBJ1-1, with TRBD1 matching over 9 bases. CDR1 and CDR2 (germline): SGHTS, YDEGEE. The CDR3 sequence is 17 residues long. Germline trimming cut 7 bases from V and 3 bases from J; bases unmatched to any gene: 16. The CDR3, as DNA: TGTGCCAGCCGCCGGGACAGGGAGCGCGGTTGGGACACTGAAGCTTTCTTT. Residues: CASRRDRERGWDTEAFF.

CDR3: CASSQAPSGRGENEQFF. The CDR3 coding sequence is TGCGCCAGCAGCCAGGCCCCTAGCGGGAGGGGGGAGAATGAGCAGTTCTTC. The chain links TRBV4-1 to TRBJ2-1; the match to TRBD2 covers 12 bases. The V and J ends lost 3 bases and 7 bases, in that order; junction bases with no gene match: 10. Germline V lookup: CDR1 MGHRA, CDR2 YSYEKL. The CDR3 has 17 residues.

This clone appeared once. This chain connects TRBV28 to TRBJ1-5, with TRBD1 matching over 8 bases. CDR3 size: 13 residues. Trimming took 4 bases from V and 7 from J; bases not matched to a gene: 3. Germline CDR1 reads MDHEN; CDR2 reads SYDVKM. CDR3 residues: CASSSGQEQPQHF. CDR3 coding DNA: TGTGCCAGCAGTTCGGGACAGGAGCAGCCCCAGCATTTT.

The CDR3 spells CASSLQTAQYEKLFF. CDR3 nucleotide sequence: TGTGCCAGCAGTCTCCAGACAGCCCAATATGAAAAACTGTTTTTT. The rearrangement joins TRBV6-5 to TRBJ1-4, with TRBD1 as a possible D gene (5 bases). The germline V gene encodes CDR1 MNHEY and CDR2 SVGAGI. The CDR3 totals 15 residues. Trimming removed 5 bases at V and 6 bases at J, with 16 bases between.

The V call is TRBV16, the J call TRBJ1-2, with 9 bases identical to TRBD1. Germline V CDR1 and CDR2: KGHSY, FQNENV. Trimming took 6 bases from V and 8 from J; bases not matched to a gene: 13. The CDR3 consists of 15 residues. CDR3 in DNA: TGTGCCAGCAGTCAAATGCCCGGGACAGGGTGGGGCTACACCTTC. Its translation is CASSQMPGTGWGYTF.

V usage is TRBV28 and J usage is TRBJ2-7; no firm D call. V was shortened by 8 bases and J by 6 bases, with 20 bases between the two germline ends. Germline assignment: CDR1 MDHEN and CDR2 SYDVKM. The CDR3 runs to 14 residues. The DNA of the CDR3 is TGTGCCAGCGGGCGCATAACCATTCCGGTCGAGCAGTACTTC. It codes for CASGRITIPVEQYF.

The V and J genes are TRBV27 and TRBJ1-2; 7 bases fit TRBD1. The CDR3 sequence is 15 residues long. Germline CDR1 reads MNHEY; CDR2 reads SMNVEV (reference sequence). Losses at the gene ends were 4 bases for V and 5 bases for J; bases not matched to a gene: 10. In nucleotides, the CDR3 is TGTGCCAGCAGTTGGGCAGGGGGGGTTCGGTATGGCTACACCTTC. The encoded protein is CASSWAGGVRYGYTF.

The rearrangement links TRBV30 to TRBJ1-1; 7 bases agree with TRBD1. Germline V gene sequence: CDR1 GTSNPN, CDR2 SVGIG (reference sequence). The CDR3 contains 13 residues. CDR3: CAGTVVLDTEAFF. The CDR3 DNA follows: TGTGCTGGGACAGTAGTGTTGGACACTGAAGCTTTCTTT. Combining the CDR3 with reference TRBV30 and TRBJ1-1 gives the whole variable domain SQTIHQWPATLVQPVGSPLSLECTVEGTSNPNLYWYRQAAGRGLQLLFYSVGIGQISSEVPQNLSASRPQDRQFILSSKKLLLSDSGFYLCAGTVVLDTEAFFGQGTRLTVV.

The rearrangement links TRBV5-6 to TRBJ2-7, with a tentative D call TRBD2 (5 bases). The CDR3 has 17 residues. V was clipped by 2 bases and J by 7 bases, with 25 bases between them. The germline V gene has CDR1 SGHDT and CDR2 YYEEEE. The CDR3 bases are TGTGCCAGCAGCTTAATCGCCGGGATCTACCCACCGGGGGAGCAGTACTTC. Its translation: CASSLIAGIYPPGEQYF.

V gene TRBV7-5 combines with J gene TRBJ1-4. TRBV7-5 is termed a pseudogene. The CDR3 extends over 15 amino acids. This CDR3 is CARSLGGTKEGKLFF. The DNA of the CDR3 is TGTGCCAGAAGCTTAGGTGGGACTAAAGAGGGAAAACTGTTTTTT.